These 13 T cell receptor beta chains were all obtained from the same sample, sequenced in a study of T cell responses to AZD1222 COVID-19 vaccine. Clones were sequenced by immunoSEQ multiplex PCR, and TCRdb holds only the in-frame ones, with some missing. The data hold fewer than 120,000 clones, with 80% to 95% observed a single time. The sequenced sample was peripheral blood, obtained on day 0 of AZD1222 vaccination. The receptors come from an adult in good health.

This clone showed up just a few times. CDR3 sequence: CASSIAGGYADTQYF. DNA of the CDR3: TGTGCCAGTAGTATAGCGGGGGGCTACGCAGATACGCAGTATTTT. This chain links TRBV19 with TRBJ2-3; D is perhaps TRBD2 (7 bases). V lost 1 base to trimming and J lost 4 bases, with 12 bases between them. CDR3 length: 15 amino acids. Germline CDR1 LNHDA, CDR2 SQIVND (reference sequence).

The DNA of the CDR3 is TGTGCCAGCTCACACCGGAGCCAGGACTCCTACGAGCAGTACTTC. It is translated as CASSHRSQDSYEQYF. V and J are TRBV18 and TRBJ2-7; D uncertain. CDR3 size: 15 residues. V dropped 4 bases and J dropped 0 bases, with 13 bases sitting between them. Germline V lookup: CDR1 KGHSH, CDR2 LQKENI.

This clone was detected a few times. The chain couples TRBV5-1 to TRBJ2-2; the D is unclear. V lost 0 bases to trimming and J lost 4 bases, with 7 bases between them. This CDR3 contains 14 residues. Germline CDR1 and CDR2: SGHRS and YFSETQ. The CDR3 coding sequence is TGCGCCAGCAGCTTGGACTCCTCCACCGGGGAGCTGTTTTTT. Translating gives CASSLDSSTGELFF.

The chain is built from TRBV7-9 and TRBJ1-6; the match to TRBD1 covers 7 bases. This CDR3 is built from 12 residues. The germline CDR1 and CDR2 sequences are SEHNR and FQNEAQ (reference sequence). V dropped 10 bases and J dropped 5; count of bases not matched to a gene: 2. The CDR3 sequence: CATTGDNSPLHF. In DNA form, the CDR3 reads TGTGCCACCACAGGGGATAATTCACCCCTCCACTTT. Full variable domain (missing parts from reference TRBV7-9 and TRBJ1-6): DTGVSQNPRHKITKRGQNVTFRCDPISEHNRLYWYRQTLGQGPEFLTYFQNEAQLEKSRLLSDRFSAERPKGSFSTLEIQRTEQGDSAMYLCATTGDNSPLHFGNGTRLTVT.

This clone was picked up one time. The chain joins TRBV5-4 to TRBJ2-5; 7 positions match TRBD1. CDR1 and CDR2 (germline): SGHNT, YYREEE (reference sequence). This CDR3 contains 11 residues. The J segment lost 11 bases and the V segment lost 3 bases, leaving 4 bases of the junction unmatched. DNA of the CDR3: TGTGCCAGCAGCTCGACAGGGCCGCAGTACTTC. It specifies CASSSTGPQYF.

J is TRBJ2-7 and V is TRBV5-4; either TRBD1 or TRBD2 may supply D (5 bases each). This CDR3 has 15 amino acids. Germline V gene sequence: CDR1 SGHNT, CDR2 YYREEE (reference sequence). V lost 4 bases to trimming and J lost 3 bases, with 17 bases between them. This CDR3 reads CASSPVSGASYEQYF. Written as DNA, the CDR3 is TGTGCCAGCAGCCCCGTTTCCGGGGCGAGCTACGAGCAGTACTTC. Based on the CDR3 plus reference TRBV5-4 and TRBJ2-7, the full variable domain is ETGVTQSPTHLIKTRGQQVTLRCSSQSGHNTVSWYQQALGQGPQFIFQYYREEENGRGNFPPRFSGLQFPNYSSELNVNALELDDSALYLCASSPVSGASYEQYFGPGTRLTVT.

As to this clone: Other DNA sequences within the sample encode an identical CDR3. The chain links TRBV9 to TRBJ1-4; a possible D gene is TRBD1 (5 bases). V lost 3 bases and J lost 4, with 13 bases in between. The germline CDR1 and CDR2 sequences are SGDLS and YYNGEE. The CDR3 totals 15 residues. The CDR3 loop reads CASSASGTVNEKLFF. CDR3 nucleotide sequence: TGTGCCAGCAGCGCCTCCGGGACGGTTAATGAAAAACTGTTTTTT.

This chain joins TRBV5-6 and TRBJ1-1; no reliable D call. Between the trimmed V and J ends, which lost 3 bases and 2 bases, there was a span of 8 bases. The CDR3 has 13 amino acids. CDR1 and CDR2 (germline): SGHDT, YYEEEE. As DNA, the CDR3 is TGTGCCAGCAGCTCCTACGGAAACACTGAAGCTTTCTTT. Translation gives CASSSYGNTEAFF.

CDR3 DNA sequence: TGTGCCTGGAGTGTAATGGGAAGGGACACCGGGGAGCTGTTTTTT. Its protein product is CAWSVMGRDTGELFF. The chain combines TRBV30 with TRBJ2-2; D gene uncertain. Germline V gene lookup returns CDR1 GTSNPN and CDR2 SVGIG (reference sequence). The CDR3 totals 15 residues. With 0 bases removed from V and 3 bases from J, the gap between germline ends came to 11 bases. The full variable domain, rest sourced from reference TRBV30 and TRBJ2-2, is SQTIHQWPATLVQPVGSPLSLECTVEGTSNPNLYWYRQAAGRGLQLLFYSVGIGQISSEVPQNLSASRPQDRQFILSSKKLLLSDSGFYLCAWSVMGRDTGELFFGEGSRLTVL.

This clone was seen once. J is TRBJ1-2 and V is TRBV10-3; D is unclear. This CDR3 spans 13 amino acids. CDR1 is ENHRY, CDR2 SYGVKD, per germline. Trimming pared 2 bases from V and 1 base from J, leaving 5 bases between. The CDR3 protein is CAISESNNYGYTF. For the CDR3, the DNA is TGTGCCATCAGTGAGAGCAATAACTATGGCTACACCTTC.

V usage is TRBV7-9 and J usage is TRBJ1-1, with 7 bases that match TRBD1. The germline CDR1 and CDR2 sequences are SEHNR and FQNEAQ (reference sequence). The CDR3 has 13 residues. The J segment lost 0 bases and the V segment lost 8 bases, leaving 3 bases of the junction unmatched. The CDR3 DNA is TGTGCCAGCGGGGACAGTTTGAACACTGAAGCTTTCTTT. It translates to CASGDSLNTEAFF.

The chain links TRBV4-1 to TRBJ2-2; 8 nucleotides match TRBD2. The length of the CDR3 is 15 residues. Germline V lookup: CDR1 MGHRA, CDR2 YSYEKL. V shed 0 bases and J 7 bases; nucleotides not matched to a gene: 4. For the CDR3, the DNA is TGCGCCAGCAGCCAAGATGGGACTAGGAACGGGGAGCTGTTTTTT. This translates into CASSQDGTRNGELFF.

This chain connects TRBV11-3 to TRBJ1-1, with no clear D. V was cut by 1 base and J by 5 bases, with 8 bases left in between. Germline V gives CDR1 SGHNT, CDR2 YENEEA. The CDR3 has 13 amino acids. The CDR3 DNA sequence: TGTGCCAGCAGCTTAGGTCCCAGAACTGAAGCTTTCTTT. Amino acids: CASSLGPRTEAFF.